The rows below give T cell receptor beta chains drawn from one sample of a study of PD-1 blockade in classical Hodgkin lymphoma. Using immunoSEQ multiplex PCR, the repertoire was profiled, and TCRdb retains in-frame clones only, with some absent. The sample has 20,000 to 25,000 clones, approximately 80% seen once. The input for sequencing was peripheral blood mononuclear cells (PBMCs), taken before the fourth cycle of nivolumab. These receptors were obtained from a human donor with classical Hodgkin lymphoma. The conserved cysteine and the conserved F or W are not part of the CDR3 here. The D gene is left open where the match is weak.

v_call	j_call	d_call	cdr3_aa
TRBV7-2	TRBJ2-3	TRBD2	ASSLGRLAGGTDTQY
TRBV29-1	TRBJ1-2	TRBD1	SVDRDSELFNYGYT
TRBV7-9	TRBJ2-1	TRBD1	ASSATGNEQF
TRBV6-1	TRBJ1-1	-	ASSEGGVRTPSTEAF
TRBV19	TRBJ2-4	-	ASSVDGALSAGAKNIQY
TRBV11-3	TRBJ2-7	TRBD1	ASSLGGQGGNEQY
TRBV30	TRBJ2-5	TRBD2	AWSLGLAGGGGETQY
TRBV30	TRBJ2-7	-	AWRAGSYEQY
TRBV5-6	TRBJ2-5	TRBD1	ASSSIFPGQGHQETQY
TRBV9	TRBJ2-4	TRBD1	ASSVGPGGFSKNIQY
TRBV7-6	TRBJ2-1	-	ASSLYYNEQF
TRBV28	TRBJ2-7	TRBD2	ASSLQGAGNYEQY
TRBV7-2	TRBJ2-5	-	ASSKGDPRETQY
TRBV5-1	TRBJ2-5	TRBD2	ASSLGNSGWKETQY
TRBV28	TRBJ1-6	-	ASSLAEANSPLH
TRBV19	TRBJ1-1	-	ASSNRATEAF
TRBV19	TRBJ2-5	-	ASSTSGLMREQY
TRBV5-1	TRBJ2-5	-	ASRDLNSPDRETQY
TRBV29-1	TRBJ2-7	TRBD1	SVNRGASYEQY
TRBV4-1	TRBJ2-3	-	ASSPWRGPDTQY
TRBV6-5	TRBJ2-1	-	ASRFAGRNNEQF
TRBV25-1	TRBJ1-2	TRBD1	ASSEYGSGGGYGYT
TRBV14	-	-	ASSQWAGSEQY
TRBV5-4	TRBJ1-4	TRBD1	ASSLGTGRNEKLF
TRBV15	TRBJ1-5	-	ATSRDRGGQPQH
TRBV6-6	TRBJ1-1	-	ASSFVRDTEAF
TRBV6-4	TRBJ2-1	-	ASSDLGVNEQF
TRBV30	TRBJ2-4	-	AWSPDLAKNIQY
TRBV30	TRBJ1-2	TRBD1	AWSSGTGKDGYT
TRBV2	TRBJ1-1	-	ASRKGRMNTEAF